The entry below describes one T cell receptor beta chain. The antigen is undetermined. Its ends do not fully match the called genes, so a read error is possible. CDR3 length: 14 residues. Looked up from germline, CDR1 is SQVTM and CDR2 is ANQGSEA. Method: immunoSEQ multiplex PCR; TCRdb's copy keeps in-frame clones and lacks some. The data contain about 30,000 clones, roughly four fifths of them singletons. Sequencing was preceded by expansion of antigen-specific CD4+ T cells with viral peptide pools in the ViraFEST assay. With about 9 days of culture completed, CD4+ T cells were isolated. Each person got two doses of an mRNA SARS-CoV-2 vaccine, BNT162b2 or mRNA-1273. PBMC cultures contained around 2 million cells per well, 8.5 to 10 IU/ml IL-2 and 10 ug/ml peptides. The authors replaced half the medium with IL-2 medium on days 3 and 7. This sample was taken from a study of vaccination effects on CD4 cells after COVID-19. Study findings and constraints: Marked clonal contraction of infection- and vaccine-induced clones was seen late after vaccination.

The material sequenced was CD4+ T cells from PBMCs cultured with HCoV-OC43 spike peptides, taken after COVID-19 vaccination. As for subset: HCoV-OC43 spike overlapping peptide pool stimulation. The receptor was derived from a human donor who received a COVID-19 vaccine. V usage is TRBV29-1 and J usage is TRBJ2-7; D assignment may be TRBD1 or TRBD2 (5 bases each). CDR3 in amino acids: CSVEGNGNTGGRHF. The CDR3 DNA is TGCAGCGTTGAAGGAAACGGAAATACTGGGGGTCGGCACTTC.